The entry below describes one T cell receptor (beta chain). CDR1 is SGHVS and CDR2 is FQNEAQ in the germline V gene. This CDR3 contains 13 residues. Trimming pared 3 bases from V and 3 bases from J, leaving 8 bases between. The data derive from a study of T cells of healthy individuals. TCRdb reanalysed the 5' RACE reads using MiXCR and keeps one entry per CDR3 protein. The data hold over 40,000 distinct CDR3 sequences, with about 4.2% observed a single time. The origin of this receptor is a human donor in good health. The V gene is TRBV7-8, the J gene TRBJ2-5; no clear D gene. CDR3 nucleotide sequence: TGTGCCAGCAGCTTGGCCCCCGAAGAGACCCAGTACTTC. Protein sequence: CASSLAPEETQYF.